This TCR beta chain emerged from a study of OX40 agonist ivuxolimab in advanced cancers. Across the study: The patients' treatment was ivuxolimab, an agonistic anti-OX40 (CD134) antibody. Study-level results: On average, a greater number of expanded clones characterised CD8+ T cells relative to CD4+. With doses of 0.1 to 3.0 mg/kg, CD4+ and CD8+ blood T cells had undergone clonal expansion by week 6.

From germline, CDR1 is LNHDA and CDR2 SQIVND (reference sequence). V shed 4 bases and J 8 bases; nucleotides not matched to a gene: 10. There are 14 residues in the CDR3. Using immunoSEQ multiplex PCR, the repertoire was profiled, and TCRdb retains in-frame clones only, with some absent. The sample lists under 150,000 clones; 75% to 90% were seen once. Blood got drawn at baseline, again on cycle 4 day 1, and then on cycle 7 day 1. Regarding this clone: As yet, its antigen is unknown.

The TCR originated in an adult with an advanced solid tumor such as melanoma, head and neck, liver or kidney cancer. The sample here was CD4+ or CD8+ T cells sorted from blood, taken in a trial of the OX40 agonist ivuxolimab. The chain couples TRBV19 to TRBJ1-2; the match to TRBD1 covers 7 bases. Written as DNA, the CDR3 is TGTGCCAGTAGTACGGGACAGCATTATCTGGGCTACACCTTC. Encoded protein: CASSTGQHYLGYTF. Drawing the rest from reference TRBV19 and TRBJ1-2, the complete variable domain is DGGITQSPKYLFRKEGQNVTLSCEQNLNHDAMYWYRQDPGQGLRLIYYSQIVNDFQKGDIAEGYSVSREKKESFPLTVTSAQKNPTAFYLCASSTGQHYLGYTFGSGTRLTVV.